This T cell receptor beta chain came from a study of response to subunit inactivated influenza vaccine (dated by TCRdb to the late 2010s). Turning to the overall study: Deep quantitative profiling of the T cell receptor repertoire was used in the study to follow responses to a trivalent subunit inactivated influenza vaccine. General study outcomes and caveats: It was suggested by the authors that each seasonal influenza vaccination may recruit only a limited number of new T cells.

This clonotype was seen a handful of times. What antigen it recognizes has not been identified. It has no much larger one-base neighbor in the sample; base qualities were not kept. The library was built by means of RT-PCR. The sequencer listed for this sample is Illumina HiSeq 2500. In TCRdb, the public reads were trimmed at Q25 with fastp and aligned with MiXCR, with productive beta chains retained. Every entry covers one CDR3 protein and lists the most common genes and DNA from its rows. The sample table holds hundreds of thousands of distinct CDR3 sequences, of which about 15% were seen once. The top ten clonotypes cover roughly 3% of the sample. Taken from cysteine to phenylalanine, the CDR3 has 16 residues. The CDR3 DNA has 48 bases and is translated from base 1. The germline V gene gives CDR1 as MGHRA and CDR2 as YSYEKL. V and J are truncated by 3 bases and 0 bases respectively, leaving an intervening sequence of 14 bases.

Rearrangement joined TRBV4-1 to TRBJ1-1; the D region possibly corresponds to TRBD1 (6 bases align). This TCR was recovered from a man between 50 and 75 years old who received an inactivated influenza vaccine. Donor details come from another sample of the same person, matched by shared clones. The specimen comprised CD4+ T cells sorted from PBMCs, sampled less than 30 months after vaccination. For the CDR3, the sequence is CASSQGTGPMNTEAFF. DNA sequence: TGCGCCAGCAGCCAGGGAACAGGGCCCATGAACACTGAAGCTTTCTTT.